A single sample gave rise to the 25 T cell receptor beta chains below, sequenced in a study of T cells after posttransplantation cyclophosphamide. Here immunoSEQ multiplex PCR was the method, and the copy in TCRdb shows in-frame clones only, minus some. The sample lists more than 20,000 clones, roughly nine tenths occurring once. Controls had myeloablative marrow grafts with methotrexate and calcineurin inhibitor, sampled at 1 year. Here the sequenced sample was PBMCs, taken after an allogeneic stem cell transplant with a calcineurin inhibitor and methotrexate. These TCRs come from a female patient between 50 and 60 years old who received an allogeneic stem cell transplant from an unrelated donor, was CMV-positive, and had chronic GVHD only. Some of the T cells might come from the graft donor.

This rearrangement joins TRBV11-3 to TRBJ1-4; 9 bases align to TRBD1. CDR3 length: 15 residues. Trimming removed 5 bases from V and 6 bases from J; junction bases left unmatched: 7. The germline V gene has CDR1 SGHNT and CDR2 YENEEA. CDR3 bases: TGTGCCAGCAGCCACGGGACAGGGATTGATGAAAAACTGTTTTTT. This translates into CASSHGTGIDEKLFF.

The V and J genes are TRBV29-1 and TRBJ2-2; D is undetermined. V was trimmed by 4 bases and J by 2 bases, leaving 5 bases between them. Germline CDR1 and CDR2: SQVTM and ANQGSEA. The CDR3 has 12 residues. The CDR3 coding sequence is TGCAGCGTTGTGACAAACACCGGGGAGCTGTTTTTT. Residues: CSVVTNTGELFF.

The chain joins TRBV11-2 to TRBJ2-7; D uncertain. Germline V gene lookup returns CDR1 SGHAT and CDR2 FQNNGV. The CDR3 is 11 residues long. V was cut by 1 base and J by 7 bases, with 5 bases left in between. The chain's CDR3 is CASSLAEEQYF. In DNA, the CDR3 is TGTGCCAGCAGCTTAGCAGAAGAGCAGTACTTC.

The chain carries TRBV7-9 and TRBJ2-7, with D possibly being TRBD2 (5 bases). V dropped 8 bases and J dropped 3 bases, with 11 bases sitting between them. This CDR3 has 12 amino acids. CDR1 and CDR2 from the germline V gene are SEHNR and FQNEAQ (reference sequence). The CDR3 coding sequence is TGTGCCAGCGCCGAGGGTCACTACGAGCAGTACTTC. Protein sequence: CASAEGHYEQYF.

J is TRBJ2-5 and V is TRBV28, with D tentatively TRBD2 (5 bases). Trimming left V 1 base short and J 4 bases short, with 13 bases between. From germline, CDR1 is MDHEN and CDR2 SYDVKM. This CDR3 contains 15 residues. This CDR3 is CASSLSPGGRETQYF. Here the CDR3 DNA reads TGTGCCAGCAGTTTATCCCCTGGAGGCCGAGAGACCCAGTACTTC.

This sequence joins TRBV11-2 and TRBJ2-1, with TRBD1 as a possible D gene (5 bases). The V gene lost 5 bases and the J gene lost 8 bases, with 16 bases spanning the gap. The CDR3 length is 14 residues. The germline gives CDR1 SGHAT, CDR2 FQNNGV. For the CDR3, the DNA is TGTGCCAGCAGCGGACGACAGAGGATCCATGAGCAGTTCTTC. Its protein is CASSGRQRIHEQFF.

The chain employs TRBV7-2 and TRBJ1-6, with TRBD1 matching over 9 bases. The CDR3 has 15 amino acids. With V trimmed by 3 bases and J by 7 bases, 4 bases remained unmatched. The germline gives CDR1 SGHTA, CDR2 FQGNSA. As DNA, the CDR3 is TGTGCCAGCAGCTTCACAGGGGGCGCAAATTCACCCCTCCACTTT. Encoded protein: CASSFTGGANSPLHF.

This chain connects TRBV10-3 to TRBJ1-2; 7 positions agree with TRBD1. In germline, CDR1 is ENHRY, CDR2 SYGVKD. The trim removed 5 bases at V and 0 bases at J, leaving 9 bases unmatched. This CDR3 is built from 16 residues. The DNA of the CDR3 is TGTGCCATCAGTCTCCACCGGACAGGAACTAACTATGGCTACACCTTC. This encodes CAISLHRTGTNYGYTF.

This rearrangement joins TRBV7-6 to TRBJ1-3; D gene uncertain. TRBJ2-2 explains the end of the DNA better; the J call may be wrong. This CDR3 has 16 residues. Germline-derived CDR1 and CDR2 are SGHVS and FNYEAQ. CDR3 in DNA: TGTGCCAGCAGCTTAGCTGGGCAGGCGAACACCGGGGAGCTGTTTTTT. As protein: CASSLAGQANTGELFF.

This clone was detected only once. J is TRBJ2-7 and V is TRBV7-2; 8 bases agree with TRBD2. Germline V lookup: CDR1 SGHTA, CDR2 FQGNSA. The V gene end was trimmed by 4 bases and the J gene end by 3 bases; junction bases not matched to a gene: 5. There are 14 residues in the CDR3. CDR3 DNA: TGTGCCAGCAGCTCCCGGAGCGGGAGCTACGAGCAGTACTTC. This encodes CASSSRSGSYEQYF.

CDR3 sequence (DNA): TGTGCCAGTAGTACAGATTTGCCGGGACTAGCGGGAGGAACCTACAATGAGCAGTTCTTC. Amino acid sequence: CASSTDLPGLAGGTYNEQFF. This chain connects TRBV19 to TRBJ2-1; 15 bases agree with TRBD2. With 4 bases clipped from V and 2 bases from J, the junction kept 12 bases outside the gene matches. Germline V gene sequence: CDR1 LNHDA, CDR2 SQIVND (reference sequence). The CDR3 totals 20 residues. Supplemented by reference TRBV19 and TRBJ2-1, the full variable domain reads DGGITQSPKYLFRKEGQNVTLSCEQNLNHDAMYWYRQDPGQGLRLIYYSQIVNDFQKGDIAEGYSVSREKKESFPLTVTSAQKNPTAFYLCASSTDLPGLAGGTYNEQFFGPGTRLTVL.

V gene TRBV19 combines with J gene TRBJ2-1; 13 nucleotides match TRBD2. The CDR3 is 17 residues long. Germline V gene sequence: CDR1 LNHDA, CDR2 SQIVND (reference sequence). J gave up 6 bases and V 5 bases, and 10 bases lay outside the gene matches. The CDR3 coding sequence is TGTGCCAGTAGTCCCGGGACTAGCGGGACCTGGGGCAATGAGCAGTTCTTC. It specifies CASSPGTSGTWGNEQFF.

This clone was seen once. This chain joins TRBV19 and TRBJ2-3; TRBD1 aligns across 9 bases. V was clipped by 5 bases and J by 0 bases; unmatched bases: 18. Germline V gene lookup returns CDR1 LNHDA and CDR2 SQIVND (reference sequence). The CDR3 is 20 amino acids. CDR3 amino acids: CASSGPTDRGAHPSTDTQYF. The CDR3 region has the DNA TGTGCCAGTAGTGGTCCCACCGACAGGGGGGCTCACCCTAGCACAGATACGCAGTATTTT.

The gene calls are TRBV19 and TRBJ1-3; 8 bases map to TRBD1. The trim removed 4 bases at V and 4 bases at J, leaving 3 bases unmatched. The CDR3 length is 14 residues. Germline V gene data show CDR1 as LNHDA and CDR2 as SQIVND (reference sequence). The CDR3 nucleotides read TGTGCCAGTAGTACGACAGGGGAAGGAAACACCATATATTTT. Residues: CASSTTGEGNTIYF.

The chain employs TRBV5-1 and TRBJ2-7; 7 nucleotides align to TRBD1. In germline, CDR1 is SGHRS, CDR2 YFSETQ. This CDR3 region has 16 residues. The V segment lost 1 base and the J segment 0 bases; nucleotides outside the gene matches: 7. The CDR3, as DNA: TGCGCCAGCAGCTTGACGGGGACAGTGAGCTCCTACGAGCAGTACTTC. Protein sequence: CASSLTGTVSSYEQYF.

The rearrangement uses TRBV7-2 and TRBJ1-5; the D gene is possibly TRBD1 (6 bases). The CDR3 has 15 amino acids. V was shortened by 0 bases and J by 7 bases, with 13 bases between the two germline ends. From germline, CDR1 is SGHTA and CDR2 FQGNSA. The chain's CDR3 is CASSLAPGEGQPQHF. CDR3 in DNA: TGTGCCAGCAGCTTAGCTCCAGGGGAGGGACAGCCCCAGCATTTT.

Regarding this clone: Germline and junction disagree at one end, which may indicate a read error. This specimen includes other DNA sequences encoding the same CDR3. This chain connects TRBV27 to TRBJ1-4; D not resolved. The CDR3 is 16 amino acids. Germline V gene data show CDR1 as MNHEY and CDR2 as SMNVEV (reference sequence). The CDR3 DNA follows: TGCGCCAGCAGTCCCAGACAACAGAAGTTGAATGAAAAACTGTTTTTT. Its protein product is CASSPRQQKLNEKLFF.

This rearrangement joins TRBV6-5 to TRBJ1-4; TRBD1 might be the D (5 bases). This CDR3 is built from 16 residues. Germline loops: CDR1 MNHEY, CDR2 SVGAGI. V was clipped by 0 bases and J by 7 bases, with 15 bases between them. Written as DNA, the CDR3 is TGTGCCAGCAGTTACTCGTCGGACAAAGAATCTGAAAAACTGTTTTTT. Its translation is CASSYSSDKESEKLFF.

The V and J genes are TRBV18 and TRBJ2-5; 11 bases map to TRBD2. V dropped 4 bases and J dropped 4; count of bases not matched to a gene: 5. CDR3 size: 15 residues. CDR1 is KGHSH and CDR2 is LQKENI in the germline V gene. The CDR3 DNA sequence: TGTGCCAGCTCACTACCCGGACTAGCGGGAGAGACCCAGTACTTC. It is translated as CASSLPGLAGETQYF.

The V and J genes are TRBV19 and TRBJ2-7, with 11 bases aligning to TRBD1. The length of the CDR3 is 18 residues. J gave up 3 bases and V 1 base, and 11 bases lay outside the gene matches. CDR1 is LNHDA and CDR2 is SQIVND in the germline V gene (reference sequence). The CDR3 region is CASSIVLARDRGSYEQYF. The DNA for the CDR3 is TGTGCCAGTAGTATAGTTCTGGCCCGGGACAGGGGGAGCTACGAGCAGTACTTC.

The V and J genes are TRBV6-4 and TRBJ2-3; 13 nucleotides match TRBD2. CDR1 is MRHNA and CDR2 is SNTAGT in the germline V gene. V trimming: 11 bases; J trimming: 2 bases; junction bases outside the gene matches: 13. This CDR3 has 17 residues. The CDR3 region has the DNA TGTGCCCAAACAGGGACTAGCGGGACTAAACTCACAGATACGCAGTATTTT. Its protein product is CAQTGTSGTKLTDTQYF.

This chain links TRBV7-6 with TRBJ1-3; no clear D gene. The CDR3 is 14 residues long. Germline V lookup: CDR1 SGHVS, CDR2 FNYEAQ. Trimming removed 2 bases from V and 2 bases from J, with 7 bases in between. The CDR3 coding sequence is TGTGCCAGCAGCTTATCGGAGACTGGAAACACCATATATTTT. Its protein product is CASSLSETGNTIYF.

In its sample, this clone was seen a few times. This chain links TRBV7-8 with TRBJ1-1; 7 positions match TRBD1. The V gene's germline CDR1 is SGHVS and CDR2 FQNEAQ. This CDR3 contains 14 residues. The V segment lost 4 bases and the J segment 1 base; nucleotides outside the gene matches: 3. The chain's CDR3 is CASSSGQKNTEAFF. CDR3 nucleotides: TGTGCCAGCAGCTCGGGACAGAAGAACACTGAAGCTTTCTTT.

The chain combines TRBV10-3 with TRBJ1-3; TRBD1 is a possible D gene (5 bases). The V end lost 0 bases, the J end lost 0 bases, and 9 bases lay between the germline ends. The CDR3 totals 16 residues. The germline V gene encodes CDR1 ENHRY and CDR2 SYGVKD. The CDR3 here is CAISESGTVSGNTIYF. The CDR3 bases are TGTGCCATCAGTGAGTCAGGGACTGTCTCTGGAAACACCATATATTTT.

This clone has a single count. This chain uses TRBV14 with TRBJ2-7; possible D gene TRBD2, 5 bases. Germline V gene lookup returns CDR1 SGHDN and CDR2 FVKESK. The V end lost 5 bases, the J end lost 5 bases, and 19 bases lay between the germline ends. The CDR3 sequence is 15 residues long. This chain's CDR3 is CASSSGNFIVDEQYF. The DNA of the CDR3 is TGTGCCAGCAGCTCCGGGAATTTTATCGTCGACGAGCAGTACTTC.